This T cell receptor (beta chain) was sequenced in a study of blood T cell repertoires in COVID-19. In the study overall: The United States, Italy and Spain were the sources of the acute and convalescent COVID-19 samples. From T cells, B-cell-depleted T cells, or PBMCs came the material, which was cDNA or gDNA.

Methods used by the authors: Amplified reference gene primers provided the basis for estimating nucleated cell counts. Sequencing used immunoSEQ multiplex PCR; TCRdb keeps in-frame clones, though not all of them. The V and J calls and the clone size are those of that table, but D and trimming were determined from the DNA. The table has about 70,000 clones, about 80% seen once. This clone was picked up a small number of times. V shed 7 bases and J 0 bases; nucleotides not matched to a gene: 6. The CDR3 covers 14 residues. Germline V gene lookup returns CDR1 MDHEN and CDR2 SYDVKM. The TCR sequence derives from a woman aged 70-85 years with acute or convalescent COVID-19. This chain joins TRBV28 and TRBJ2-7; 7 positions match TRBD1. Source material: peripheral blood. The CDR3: CASTPGQSSYEQYF. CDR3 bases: TGTGCCAGCACCCCGGGACAGAGCTCCTACGAGCAGTACTTC.